This T cell receptor beta chain stems from a study of blood T cells in healthy people across ages. As concerns this clonotype: Its antigen is unidentified.

CDR3 length: 15 residues. The germline CDR1 and CDR2 sequences are LGHDT and YNNKEL (reference sequence). J lost 4 bases, V lost 1 base, and 7 bases had no gene match. Findings of the study overall: Per-million-T-cell TCR beta diversity fell roughly linearly with age.

Next came a second PCR, run for about 6 to 12 cycles, which used a sample-barcoded 5' primer along with a J-beta primer mix. MiXCR, run by TCRdb on the 5' RACE reads, gives a single entry per CDR3 protein. The sample lists around 1.7 million distinct CDR3 sequences, about 30% seen once, with 7.7% in the top ten. The source of this sequence is a woman in her twenties or thirties in good health. Sequenced material: blood. V is TRBV3-1 and J is TRBJ2-7; 7 nucleotides match TRBD2. The CDR3 here is CASSQAGGRGYEQYF. The CDR3 nucleotides are TGTGCCAGCAGCCAAGCGGGCGGGAGAGGTTACGAGCAGTACTTC.